Below are 31 T cell receptor beta chains sequenced from a single sample in a study of T cells of healthy individuals. TCRdb redid the calling of the 5' RACE reads with MiXCR, one entry per CDR3 protein. The repertoire has around 63,000 distinct CDR3 sequences, about a sixth of them found once; the top ten carry about 4.7%. The receptors here all came from a human donor in good health.

DNA for the CDR3: TGTGCCAGCAGCTTAGGACCCCTAGAAGCTTTCTTT. Encoded protein: CASSLGPLEAFF. The rearrangement links TRBV7-2 to TRBJ1-1; D is ambiguous. The V end was cut by 1 base, the J end by 8 bases, with 8 bases between. Looked up from germline, CDR1 is SGHTA and CDR2 is FQGNSA. This CDR3 is built from 12 residues.

This clonotype was seen repeatedly, ten times or more. CDR3 region: CASSSVPGGEQYF. The CDR3 coding sequence is TGTGCCAGCAGCTCCGTCCCGGGAGGCGAGCAGTACTTC. V is TRBV5-6 and J is TRBJ2-7; 7 positions match TRBD2. The germline V gene encodes CDR1 SGHDT and CDR2 YYEEEE. This CDR3 spans 13 amino acids. Trimming at V came to 3 bases and at J to 6 bases, leaving 6 bases not matched to a gene.

This clonotype was picked up a small number of times. One junction end does not reproduce the germline sequence, and a read error may be involved. The V gene is TRBV6-5, the J gene TRBJ1-5, with no clear D. Germline CDR1 MNHEY, CDR2 SVGAGI. CDR3 size: 12 residues. This chain's CDR3 is CASSSYGGRSEF. CDR3 DNA sequence: TGTGCCAGCAGTTCTTACGGAGGGAGAAGCGAATTT.

The sample holds a few counts of this clonotype. The genes are TRBV10-3 and TRBJ1-1; no clear D. Between the trimmed V and J ends, which lost 4 bases and 3 bases, there was a span of 12 bases. Germline V gene sequence: CDR1 ENHRY, CDR2 SYGVKD. CDR3 length: 14 amino acids. The CDR3 DNA reads TGTGCCATCAGTGTGACCCCGAGCGACACTGAAGCTTTCTTT. Amino acids: CAISVTPSDTEAFF.

This clonotype appeared many times. This chain connects TRBV6-5 to TRBJ2-5, with TRBD2 matching 7 bases. V dropped 2 bases and J dropped 7; count of bases not matched to a gene: 7. Germline CDR1 is MNHEY and CDR2 is SVGAGI. The CDR3 has 14 residues. The chain's CDR3 is CASSYGGGKGTQYF. CDR3 DNA: TGTGCCAGCAGTTACGGGGGGGGTAAAGGGACCCAGTACTTC.

This chain links TRBV4-1 with TRBJ2-1, with D perhaps TRBD1 (5 bases). The CDR3 is made up of 18 amino acids. V lost 0 bases, J lost 0 bases, and 15 bases lay in between. Per germline, CDR1 MGHRA and CDR2 YSYEKL. This CDR3 is CASSQDPLQGSSYNEQFF. CDR3 nucleotides: TGCGCCAGCAGCCAAGATCCCCTTCAGGGTTCCTCCTACAATGAGCAGTTCTTC.

This clonotype was counted at least ten times. This chain links TRBV6-1 with TRBJ2-7, with D unclear. With 2 bases removed from V and 5 bases from J, the gap between germline ends came to 7 bases. Per germline, CDR1 MNHNS and CDR2 SASEGT. The CDR3 length is 12 residues. The CDR3 DNA reads TGTGCCAGCAGTGAACAGGTGGACGAGCAGTACTTC. This codes for CASSEQVDEQYF.

This clonotype was observed a few times. This rearrangement joins TRBV9 to TRBJ1-6, with TRBD1 matching over 10 bases. V lost 3 bases, J lost 6 bases, and 3 bases stayed unmatched. This CDR3 region has 15 residues. From germline, CDR1 is SGDLS and CDR2 YYNGEE. The CDR3 coding sequence is TGTGCCAGCAGCGAGGGGACAGGGGCTAATTCACCCCTCCACTTT. It yields the protein CASSEGTGANSPLHF.

V gene TRBV5-6 combines with J gene TRBJ2-1, with 8 bases that match TRBD2. The CDR3 is made up of 15 amino acids. V lost 1 base and J lost 5; bases outside the gene matches: 5. Germline V gene data show CDR1 as SGHDT and CDR2 as YYEEEE. CDR3 loop: CASSLFRGGHNEQFF. The DNA for the CDR3 is TGTGCCAGCAGCTTGTTTCGGGGGGGGCACAATGAGCAGTTCTTC. The entire variable domain, with the rest obtained from reference TRBV5-6 and TRBJ2-1, is as follows: DAGVTQSPTHLIKTRGQQVTLRCSPKSGHDTVSWYQQALGQGPQFIFQYYEEEERQRGNFPDRFSGHQFPNYSSELNVNALLLGDSALYLCASSLFRGGHNEQFFGPGTRLTVL.

Turning to this clonotype: A much larger clone differs by one base, so this may be a read error. The chain has TRBV24-1 and TRBJ1-1, with 10 bases fitting TRBD1. V lost 9 bases, J lost 3 bases, and 0 bases stayed unmatched. This CDR3 spans 12 amino acids. Germline V gene lookup returns CDR1 KGHDR and CDR2 SFDVKD. The CDR3 nucleotides read TGTGCCACCGGGACAGGGGACACTGAAGCTTTCTTT. This sequence encodes CATGTGDTEAFF.

Note on this clonotype: A read error may be the cause here, since a much bigger clone is one base away. The chain is built from TRBV7-9 and TRBJ1-5; perhaps TRBD1 as D (6 bases). The CDR3 runs to 14 residues. Germline CDR1 is SEHNR and CDR2 is FQNEAQ (reference sequence). CDR3 residues: CASSQDSFNQPQLF. CDR3 sequence (DNA): TGTGCCAGCAGCCAGGACAGCTTCAATCAGCCCCAGCTTTTT.

The chain links TRBV6-2 or TRBV6-3 to TRBJ2-1; perhaps TRBD2 as D (6 bases). Trimming took 4 bases from V and 6 from J, leaving 19 bases between them. The CDR3 consists of 16 residues. Germline V gene lookup returns CDR1 MNHEY and CDR2 SVGEGT. This chain's CDR3 is CASSSSGTAVGNEQFF. CDR3 nucleotide sequence: TGTGCCAGCAGTTCCTCCGGGACTGCCGTGGGCAATGAGCAGTTCTTC.

This clonotype was detected ten times or more. The gene calls are TRBV19 and TRBJ1-5; no clear D gene. The germline V gene has CDR1 LNHDA and CDR2 SQIVND (reference sequence). V was trimmed by 7 bases and J by 5 bases, leaving 18 bases between them. The CDR3 has 15 amino acids. For the CDR3, the DNA is TGTGCCAGTACTGTTGGGCCTTCGCTTGATCAGCCCCAGCATTTT. Its protein product is CASTVGPSLDQPQHF.

This chain connects TRBV18 to TRBJ2-7; 8 positions agree with TRBD1. CDR3 size: 15 residues. Trimming at V came to 4 bases and at J to 5 bases, leaving 10 bases not matched to a gene. Germline values: CDR1 KGHSH, CDR2 LQKENI. The chain's CDR3 is CASSQVRGPNDEQYF. DNA of the CDR3: TGTGCCAGCTCACAGGTCAGGGGGCCTAACGACGAGCAGTACTTC.

This clonotype has only one observation. The chain is built from TRBV5-1 and TRBJ2-3; 9 bases are shared with TRBD2. Germline CDR1 reads SGHRS; CDR2 reads YFSETQ. The CDR3 extends over 17 amino acids. Unmatched junction bases numbered 8, after V lost 1 base and J lost 2 bases. The DNA of the CDR3 is TGCGCCAGCAGCTTGTCCTTCCTAGCGGGGATCACAGATACGCAGTATTTT. It yields the protein CASSLSFLAGITDTQYF. The variable domain in full, completed from reference TRBV5-1 and TRBJ2-3, reads KAGVTQTPRYLIKTRGQQVTLSCSPISGHRSVSWYQQTPGQGLQFLFEYFSETQRNKGNFPGRFSGRQFSNSRSEMNVSTLELGDSALYLCASSLSFLAGITDTQYFGPGTRLTVL.

The rearrangement uses TRBV27 and TRBJ2-1; 10 nucleotides line up with TRBD2. After removal of 0 bases from V and 9 bases from J, the junction contained 8 bases not matched to a gene. Per the germline V gene, CDR1 is MNHEY and CDR2 is SMNVEV (reference sequence). This CDR3 is built from 16 residues. DNA of the CDR3: TGTGCCAGCAGTTTATCAGGCACTAGCGGGATGGGTGAGCAGTTCTTC. Protein sequence: CASSLSGTSGMGEQFF.

This clonotype was seen many times. The J gene is TRBJ1-2, the V gene TRBV7-9, with a tentative D call TRBD1 (6 bases). Trimming took 5 bases from V and 7 from J, leaving 32 bases between them. This CDR3 contains 19 residues. The germline V gene has CDR1 SEHNR and CDR2 FQNEAQ (reference sequence). The CDR3 loop is CASSPPQGISPPRFSGYTF. The DNA of the CDR3 is TGTGCCAGCAGCCCACCACAGGGAATCTCTCCCCCCCGTTTTTCTGGCTACACCTTC. The full variable domain, its missing parts supplied by reference TRBV7-9 and TRBJ1-2, is DTGVSQNPRHKITKRGQNVTFRCDPISEHNRLYWYRQTLGQGPEFLTYFQNEAQLEKSRLLSDRFSAERPKGSFSTLEIQRTEQGDSAMYLCASSPPQGISPPRFSGYTFGSGTRLTVV.

The CDR3 region is CSALSLAGGSNEQFF. DNA of the CDR3: TGCAGTGCTTTAAGCTTAGCGGGAGGATCGAATGAGCAGTTCTTC. The chain recombines TRBV20-1 with TRBJ2-1; TRBD2 matches at 10 bases. Germline V gene data show CDR1 as DFQATT and CDR2 as SNEGSKA (reference sequence). V lost 5 bases to trimming and J lost 7 bases; unmatched junction nucleotides: 11. The CDR3 has 15 residues.

The gene calls are TRBV30 and TRBJ1-6; D is perhaps TRBD1 (5 bases). There are 13 residues in the CDR3. Trimming took off 0 bases at V and 7 bases at J, with 7 bases between the two ends. Germline V gene lookup returns CDR1 GTSNPN and CDR2 SVGIG (reference sequence). The CDR3 sequence is CAWSVRGNSPLHF. DNA of the CDR3: TGTGCCTGGAGTGTCCGGGGGAATTCACCCCTCCACTTT.

The chain combines TRBV5-1 with TRBJ1-4, with D uncertain. V was shortened by 4 bases and J by 0 bases, with 13 bases between the two germline ends. There are 16 residues in the CDR3. Germline V CDR1 and CDR2: SGHRS, YFSETQ. CDR3 protein: CASSATSGTTNEKLFF. CDR3 sequence (DNA): TGCGCCAGCAGCGCTACTTCAGGAACAACTAATGAAAAACTGTTTTTT.

The sample holds many counts of this clonotype. The chain has TRBV13 and TRBJ2-5, with 8 bases that match TRBD2. The trim removed 5 bases at V and 3 bases at J, leaving 11 bases unmatched. The germline CDR1 and CDR2 sequences are PRHDT and FYEKMQ (reference sequence). This CDR3 has 16 amino acids. CDR3 in DNA: TGTGCCAGCAGCCTAGAGGGGATAGCGGGAAAAGAGACCCAGTACTTC. Translated: CASSLEGIAGKETQYF.

This chain links TRBV6-2 or TRBV6-3 with TRBJ2-2; TRBD2 matches 9 bases. This CDR3 comprises 17 residues. Unmatched junction bases numbered 7, after V lost 2 bases and J lost 3 bases. Germline loops: CDR1 MNHEY, CDR2 SVGEGT. This CDR3 is CASSYPSGGRDTGELFF. As DNA, the CDR3 is TGTGCCAGCAGTTACCCCTCAGGCGGGAGGGACACCGGGGAGCTGTTTTTT.

The rearrangement links TRBV28 to TRBJ2-3; 9 bases align to TRBD2. V dropped 1 base and J dropped 4; count of bases not matched to a gene: 9. The CDR3 is made up of 17 amino acids. CDR1 is MDHEN, CDR2 SYDVKM, per germline. CDR3 protein: CASSLYIQAGGSDTQYF. Written as DNA, the CDR3 is TGTGCCAGCAGTTTATACATTCAAGCGGGGGGCTCAGATACGCAGTATTTT.

Ten or more counts support this clonotype. J is TRBJ2-7 and V is TRBV20-1, with TRBD2 identical over 11 bases. Germline-derived CDR1 and CDR2 are DFQATT and SNEGSKA (reference sequence). This CDR3 has 13 residues. The junction had 0 bases not matched to a gene; V was cut back by 1 base and J by 4 bases. This chain's CDR3 is CSARGLAGYEQYF. Written as DNA, the CDR3 is TGCAGTGCTAGAGGACTAGCGGGATACGAGCAGTACTTC.

The chain joins TRBV5-1 to TRBJ2-1; TRBD2 aligns across 9 bases. The J segment lost 8 bases and the V segment lost 0 bases, leaving 6 bases of the junction unmatched. Germline V gene sequence: CDR1 SGHRS, CDR2 YFSETQ. CDR3 length: 15 residues. CDR3 residues: CASSLGLAGVYEQFF. In DNA form, the CDR3 reads TGCGCCAGCAGCTTGGGGTTAGCGGGAGTGTATGAGCAGTTCTTC.

On this clonotype: Sequence at one end of the junction differs from germline and may be a read error. The chain links TRBV23-1 to TRBJ2-1, with 11 bases aligning to TRBD2. TRBV23-1 is sorted into the ORF group, with uncertain function. The CDR3 covers 20 residues. DNA of the CDR3: TGCGCCAGTAGTCACCCACCTAGGCCGGGACTAGCGGCGAAACGGGATGAGCAGTTCTTC. This gives the protein CASSHPPRPGLAAKRDEQFF.

This clonotype was detected ten times or more. This chain links TRBV10-3 with TRBJ2-5, with unresolved D. This CDR3 has 14 residues. The V gene lost 5 bases and the J gene lost 1 base, with 11 bases spanning the gap. The germline V gene encodes CDR1 ENHRY and CDR2 SYGVKD. CDR3 coding DNA: TGTGCCATCAGTCCCGGTTTTCTCCAAGAGACCCAGTACTTC. As protein: CAISPGFLQETQYF.

This clonotype has ten or more counts. This chain links TRBV7-2 with TRBJ2-7; weak D call: TRBD1 (7 bases). CDR1 SGHTA and CDR2 FQGNSA come from the germline V gene. The CDR3 contains 13 residues. V lost 3 bases and J 4 bases, leaving 10 bases between the germline ends. CDR3 nucleotides: TGTGCCAGCAGCTTCAGGGGGGCTTACGAGCAGTACTTC. It specifies CASSFRGAYEQYF.

This clonotype was observed at least ten times. The chain carries TRBV7-2 and TRBJ1-1, with TRBD1 identical over 9 bases. V shed 5 bases and J 13 bases; nucleotides not matched to a gene: 11. This CDR3 is 13 amino acids long. Germline V lookup: CDR1 SGHTA, CDR2 FQGNSA. The CDR3 nucleotides are TGTGCCAGCAGCGCCCGGGACAGGGATCTTGTTTTCTTT. Its translation: CASSARDRDLVFF.

This clonotype occurred a few times. The V call is TRBV28, the J call TRBJ2-2, with no clear D. This CDR3 has 14 residues. Trimming took off 3 bases at V and 8 bases at J, with 13 bases between the two ends. Germline-derived CDR1 and CDR2 are MDHEN and SYDVKM. CDR3 nucleotide sequence: TGTGCCAGCAGTTTGGTACGAGAATCTGGGGAGCTGTTTTTT. This gives the protein CASSLVRESGELFF.

This clonotype has ten or more counts. This chain links TRBV6-4 with TRBJ1-1; D not resolved. The ends were cut back, 6 bases at V and 4 bases at J, with 15 bases in the middle. From germline, CDR1 is MRHNA and CDR2 SNTAGT. The CDR3 covers 14 residues. The CDR3 nucleotides read TGTGCCAGCAGCACCGGGTCTGGGAGCACTGAAGCTTTCTTT. Encoded protein: CASSTGSGSTEAFF.